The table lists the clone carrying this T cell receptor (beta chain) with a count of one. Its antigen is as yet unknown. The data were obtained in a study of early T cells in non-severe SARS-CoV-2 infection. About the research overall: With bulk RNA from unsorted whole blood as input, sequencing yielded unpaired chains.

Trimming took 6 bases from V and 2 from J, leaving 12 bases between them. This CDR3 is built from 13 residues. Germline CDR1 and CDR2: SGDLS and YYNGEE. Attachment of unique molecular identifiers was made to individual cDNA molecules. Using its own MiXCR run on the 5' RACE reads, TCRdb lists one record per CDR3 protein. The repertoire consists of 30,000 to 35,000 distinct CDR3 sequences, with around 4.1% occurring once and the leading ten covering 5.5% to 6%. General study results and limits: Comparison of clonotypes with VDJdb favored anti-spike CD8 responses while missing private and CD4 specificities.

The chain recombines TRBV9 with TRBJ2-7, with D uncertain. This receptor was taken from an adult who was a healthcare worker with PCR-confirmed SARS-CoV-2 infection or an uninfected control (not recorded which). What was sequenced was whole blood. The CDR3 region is CASTIVSAYEQYF. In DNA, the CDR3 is TGTGCCAGCACCATAGTGTCAGCCTACGAGCAGTACTTC.